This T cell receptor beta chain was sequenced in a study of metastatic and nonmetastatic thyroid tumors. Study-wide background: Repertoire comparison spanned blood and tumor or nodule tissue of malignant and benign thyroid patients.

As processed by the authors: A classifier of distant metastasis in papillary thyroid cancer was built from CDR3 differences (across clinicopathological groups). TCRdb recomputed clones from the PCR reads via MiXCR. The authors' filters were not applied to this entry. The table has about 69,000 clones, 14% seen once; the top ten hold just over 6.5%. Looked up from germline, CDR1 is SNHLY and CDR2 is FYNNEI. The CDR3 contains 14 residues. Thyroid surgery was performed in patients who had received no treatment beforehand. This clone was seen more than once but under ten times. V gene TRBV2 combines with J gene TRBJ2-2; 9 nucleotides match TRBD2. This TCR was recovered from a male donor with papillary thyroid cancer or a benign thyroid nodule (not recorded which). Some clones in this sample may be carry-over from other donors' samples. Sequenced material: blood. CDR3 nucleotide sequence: TGTTTCAGCAACCGGGGGACTAGCCCCGGGGAGCTGTTTTTT. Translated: CFSNRGTSPGELFF.